The 19 T cell receptor beta chains listed next were all sequenced from one sample in a study of blood T cell repertoires in COVID-19. Repertoires were generated with immunoSEQ multiplex PCR, while TCRdb's copy carries only in-frame clones and drops some. This table has about 160,000 clones, just over 90% appearing once. The specimen was peripheral blood. These receptors were collected from a woman aged 60-75 years with COVID-19, enrolled during active disease.

This clone was found once. The chain carries TRBV5-1 and TRBJ2-3; 9 nucleotides agree with TRBD2. The CDR3 spans 18 residues. Germline lookup yields CDR1 SGHRS and CDR2 YFSETQ. V trimming: 2 bases; J trimming: 4 bases; junction bases outside the gene matches: 14. The CDR3 nucleotides are TGCGCCAGCAGCTTAAGAGTCTCAGCGGGGGGCCCCCCAGATACGCAGTATTTT. This sequence encodes CASSLRVSAGGPPDTQYF. The full variable domain, completed using reference TRBV5-1 and TRBJ2-3, is KAGVTQTPRYLIKTRGQQVTLSCSPISGHRSVSWYQQTPGQGLQFLFEYFSETQRNKGNFPGRFSGRQFSNSRSEMNVSTLELGDSALYLCASSLRVSAGGPPDTQYFGPGTRLTVL.

The CDR3 sequence: CASSLISSQLGYGYTF. The DNA for the CDR3 is TGTGCCAGCAGTTTAATTTCTAGCCAACTGGGCTATGGCTACACCTTC. This rearrangement joins TRBV27 to TRBJ1-2; D uncertain. The V and J ends lost 2 bases and 4 bases respectively, with 17 bases between them. The CDR3 covers 16 residues. Germline V CDR1 and CDR2: MNHEY, SMNVEV (reference sequence).

The chain has TRBV5-1 and TRBJ2-2; maybe TRBD1 (5 bases). The V end was cut by 9 bases, the J end by 3 bases, with 18 bases between. Germline V CDR1 and CDR2: SGHRS, YFSETQ. The CDR3 loop spans 15 amino acids. The CDR3 reads CATKSDSRYTGELFF. The CDR3 DNA follows: TGCGCCACCAAGAGCGACAGTCGTTACACCGGGGAGCTGTTTTTT.

This clone was seen just once. This sequence joins TRBV7-2 and TRBJ1-3, with a possible D match to TRBD1 (6 bases). The CDR3 loop spans 16 amino acids. The ends were cut back, 1 base at V and 6 bases at J, with 16 bases in the middle. Germline CDR1 and CDR2: SGHTA and FQGNSA. In DNA, the CDR3 is TGTGCCAGCAGCTTAGGGGCAGGGGTTACAGAAAACACCATATATTTT. Residues: CASSLGAGVTENTIYF.

This rearrangement joins TRBV27 to TRBJ1-1, with 9 bases identical to TRBD1. CDR3 length: 15 amino acids. CDR1 is MNHEY and CDR2 is SMNVEV in the germline V gene (reference sequence). The V segment lost 5 bases and the J segment 0 bases; nucleotides outside the gene matches: 4. Here the CDR3 reads CASSPRDRVNTEAFF. DNA of the CDR3: TGTGCCAGCAGTCCCAGGGACAGGGTGAACACTGAAGCTTTCTTT.

This clone appeared a few times. The V and J genes are TRBV5-6 and TRBJ1-5, with 8 bases identical to TRBD1. V shed 3 bases, J shed 4 bases, and the junction held 6 bases outside the gene matches. The CDR3 runs 15 residues. Looked up from germline, CDR1 is SGHDT and CDR2 is YYEEEE. CDR3 in amino acids: CASSSGTGRNQPQHF. The DNA of the CDR3 is TGTGCCAGCAGCTCCGGGACAGGACGGAATCAGCCCCAGCATTTT.

Only one count was recorded for this clone. The chain carries TRBV7-8 and TRBJ2-3; TRBD2 aligns across 12 bases. CDR1 is SGHVS, CDR2 FQNEAQ, per germline. V was pared by 1 base and J by 2 bases, with 7 bases of the junction left unmatched. The CDR3 is made up of 18 amino acids. The DNA for the CDR3 is TGTGCCAGCAGCTTAGGGGCAACTAGCGGGGGGAACACAGATACGCAGTATTTT. Its protein is CASSLGATSGGNTDTQYF. Together with reference TRBV7-8 and TRBJ2-3, the CDR3 gives the full variable domain: GAGVSQSPRYKVAKRGQDVALRCDPISGHVSLFWYQQALGQGPEFLTYFQNEAQLDKSGLPSDRFFAERPEGSVSTLKIQRTQQEDSAVYLCASSLGATSGGNTDTQYFGPGTRLTVL.

The J gene is TRBJ1-6, the V gene TRBV5-4, with 7 bases that match TRBD1. Germline V gene data show CDR1 as SGHNT and CDR2 as YYREEE (reference sequence). V lost 0 bases to trimming and J lost 8 bases; unmatched junction nucleotides: 5. The CDR3 contains 15 residues. CDR3 DNA: TGTGCCAGCAGCTTGGGTGGCAGGGGGGATTCACCCCTCCACTTT. This translates into CASSLGGRGDSPLHF.

The chain uses TRBV30 and TRBJ1-4, with D unresolved. The germline V gene has CDR1 GTSNPN and CDR2 SVGIG (reference sequence). The CDR3 spans 14 residues. Trimming left V 0 bases short and J 5 bases short, with 10 bases between. Here the CDR3 reads CAWSVSAGNEKLFF. CDR3 in DNA: TGTGCCTGGAGTGTATCGGCAGGAAATGAAAAACTGTTTTTT.

The rearrangement links TRBV9 to TRBJ2-5; maybe TRBD1 (6 bases). Germline loops: CDR1 SGDLS, CDR2 YYNGEE. V lost 3 bases and J 2 bases, leaving 11 bases between the germline ends. CDR3 size: 14 residues. The CDR3: CASSAGTKQETQYF. The CDR3 region has the DNA TGTGCCAGCAGCGCCGGGACAAAGCAAGAGACCCAGTACTTC.

This clone came up once. CDR3 in amino acids: CASNRIQGAQETQYF. CDR3 sequence (DNA): TGCGCCAGCAACAGAATACAGGGGGCTCAAGAGACCCAGTACTTC. The chain is built from TRBV5-1 and TRBJ2-5; 9 bases are a match to TRBD1. V trimming: 6 bases; J trimming: 2 bases; junction bases outside the gene matches: 8. Germline CDR1 SGHRS, CDR2 YFSETQ. The CDR3 extends over 15 amino acids.

This clone was seen just once. V gene TRBV10-3 combines with J gene TRBJ1-1; D remains unclear. The CDR3 is made up of 13 amino acids. Trimming took off 3 bases at V and 1 base at J, with 6 bases between the two ends. Germline CDR1 reads ENHRY; CDR2 reads SYGVKD. CDR3 nucleotides: TGTGCCATCAGTGAAGCCCAGAACACTGAAGCTTTCTTT. It encodes CAISEAQNTEAFF.

V usage is TRBV27 and J usage is TRBJ2-5, with TRBD2 identical over 7 bases. Germline V gene data show CDR1 as MNHEY and CDR2 as SMNVEV (reference sequence). Losses at the gene ends were 6 bases for V and 2 bases for J; bases not matched to a gene: 9. The CDR3 spans 15 residues. The CDR3 DNA is TGTGCCAGCAGCGGTCGAGCGGGGCTACAAGAGACCCAGTACTTC. Translating gives CASSGRAGLQETQYF.

This chain links TRBV5-6 with TRBJ2-6, with a weak D call TRBD1 (6 bases). V was pared by 4 bases and J by 3 bases, with 14 bases between. Germline V lookup: CDR1 SGHDT, CDR2 YYEEEE. CDR3 length: 16 residues. The CDR3 protein is CASSTAGTSGANVLTF. The CDR3 DNA follows: TGTGCCAGCAGCACGGCCGGGACAAGTGGGGCCAACGTCCTGACTTTC.

The chain is built from TRBV6-4 and TRBJ2-7, with D perhaps TRBD1 (6 bases). The germline V and J ends were trimmed by 7 bases and 3 bases, with 13 bases remaining between them. CDR3 size: 13 residues. Germline V gene sequence: CDR1 MRHNA, CDR2 SNTAGT. CDR3 sequence (DNA): TGTGCCAGCATTAGGACAGAATACTACGAGCAGTACTTC. This sequence encodes CASIRTEYYEQYF.

The chain uses TRBV29-1 and TRBJ2-2; D possibly corresponds to TRBD1 (6 bases). V lost 7 bases, J lost 6 bases, and 15 bases lay in between. The CDR3 has 13 amino acids. Germline V gene sequence: CDR1 SQVTM, CDR2 ANQGSEA. Here the CDR3 DNA reads TGCAGCGGGGGGACATCCTCTCCCGGGGAGCTGTTTTTT. Its translation: CSGGTSSPGELFF.

The rearrangement links TRBV30 to TRBJ1-5; D remains unclear. Trimming removed 7 bases from V and 2 bases from J, with 12 bases in between. This CDR3 has 13 amino acids. CDR1 GTSNPN and CDR2 SVGIG come from the germline V gene (reference sequence). This chain's CDR3 is CALQTMGNQPQHF. The CDR3 DNA sequence: TGTGCCTTACAGACCATGGGCAATCAGCCCCAGCATTTT.

V and J are TRBV9 and TRBJ1-3; D may be TRBD1 (6 bases). This CDR3 region has 18 residues. The V and J ends lost 0 bases and 4 bases respectively, with 20 bases between them. Germline CDR1 is SGDLS and CDR2 is YYNGEE. CDR3 nucleotides: TGTGCCAGCAGCGTAGAAGCGTTCAGGGGTGTATCAGGAAACACCATATATTTT. Translated: CASSVEAFRGVSGNTIYF.

The chain has TRBV7-9 and TRBJ1-1; TRBD1 agrees at 7 bases. Germline V gene sequence: CDR1 SEHNR, CDR2 FQNEAQ (reference sequence). CDR3 length: 13 amino acids. The V segment lost 6 bases and the J segment 6 bases; nucleotides outside the gene matches: 7. The CDR3 sequence is CASRPRQGAEAFF. The CDR3 DNA reads as TGTGCCAGCAGACCGAGACAGGGAGCTGAAGCTTTCTTT.